The 18 T cell receptor beta chains listed next were all sequenced from one sample in a study of cytomegalovirus exposure and HLA in healthy donors (dated by TCRdb to between 2016 and 2019). The library was generated by the immunoSEQ multiplex PCR assay. A mixture of 60 forward primers for TCR Vbeta segments and 13 reverse primers for TCR Jbeta segments was used in the multiplex PCR. As stored in TCRdb, this immuneACCESS dataset retains in-frame rearrangements with V and J assigned. A fraction of the clones does not appear; measured against another copy, unresolved V genes explain less than half of the discrepancy, and the remainder lacks a known reason. This sample holds 150,000 to 250,000 clones; roughly 85% were observed only once. The ten top clones hold under 3% of the sample. Sequencing was carried out using PBMCs. The receptors stem from a woman between 45 and 65 years old in good health and CMV-seronegative.

V and J are TRBV28 and TRBJ2-5; TRBD2 agrees at 7 bases. This CDR3 has 15 residues. Trimming removed 3 bases from V and 5 bases from J; junction bases left unmatched: 9. Germline V gene data show CDR1 as MDHEN and CDR2 as SYDVKM. The CDR3 DNA sequence: TGTGCCAGCAGTTTCGGCCCCGGGGGGTTGGAGACCCAGTACTTC. As protein: CASSFGPGGLETQYF.

The rearrangement links TRBV27 to TRBJ1-1; tentative D call: TRBD1 (6 bases). V was trimmed by 7 bases and J by 1 base, leaving 13 bases between them. The CDR3 runs to 14 residues. Germline values: CDR1 MNHEY, CDR2 SMNVEV (reference sequence). CDR3: CASTLRGGNTEAFF. The CDR3, as DNA: TGTGCCAGCACGCTCAGGGGTGGGAACACTGAAGCTTTCTTT.

The chain employs TRBV27 and TRBJ2-1; 7 nucleotides align to TRBD2. V lost 6 bases and J lost 9; bases outside the gene matches: 17. This CDR3 spans 16 amino acids. Germline assignment: CDR1 MNHEY and CDR2 SMNVEV (reference sequence). The CDR3 DNA follows: TGTGCCAGCAGCACTACTAGGGGTTCCGGGAGGATTGAGCAGTTCTTC. Translating gives CASSTTRGSGRIEQFF.

The rearrangement links TRBV27 to TRBJ1-2, with D tentatively TRBD1 (5 bases). Between the trimmed V and J ends, which lost 1 base and 6 bases, there was a span of 18 bases. Germline V gene lookup returns CDR1 MNHEY and CDR2 SMNVEV (reference sequence). This CDR3 region has 16 residues. In nucleotides, the CDR3 is TGTGCCAGCAGTTTATTAATTGGGGGGGGTTTGGATGGCTACACCTTC. Translation gives CASSLLIGGGLDGYTF.

This chain joins TRBV19 and TRBJ1-2, with D maybe TRBD1 (5 bases). The CDR3 runs 17 residues. Germline CDR1 is LNHDA and CDR2 is SQIVND (reference sequence). V dropped 10 bases and J dropped 2 bases, with 26 bases sitting between them. CDR3 coding DNA: TGTGCCACCCTTAGCCGGACTCTCGCGGGGCCCAACTATGGCTACACCTTC. Translating gives CATLSRTLAGPNYGYTF.

V gene TRBV5-1 combines with J gene TRBJ1-3, with 8 bases matching TRBD1. The CDR3 is 15 residues long. Germline CDR1 and CDR2: SGHRS and YFSETQ. The ends lost 2 bases at V and 4 bases at J; junction bases unmatched: 5. The DNA of the CDR3 is TGCGCCAGCAGCTTCGGACAGGGAGACGGAAACACCATATATTTT. Its translation: CASSFGQGDGNTIYF.

CDR3 sequence (DNA): TGTGCCAGCAGCTTGGGACTCGCCGATACGCAGTATTTT. Its protein is CASSLGLADTQYF. This chain connects TRBV7-8 to TRBJ2-3; D possibly corresponds to TRBD2 (6 bases). Trimming took 3 bases from V and 6 from J, leaving 10 bases between them. CDR3 length equals 13 residues. Germline V gene sequence: CDR1 SGHVS, CDR2 FQNEAQ. The variable domain in full, with the rest retrieved from reference TRBV7-8 and TRBJ2-3, is GAGVSQSPRYKVAKRGQDVALRCDPISGHVSLFWYQQALGQGPEFLTYFQNEAQLDKSGLPSDRFFAERPEGSVSTLKIQRTQQEDSAVYLCASSLGLADTQYFGPGTRLTVL.

The V gene is TRBV27, the J gene TRBJ2-1; 7 bases line up with TRBD2. V trimming: 0 bases; J trimming: 6 bases; junction bases outside the gene matches: 8. Germline CDR1 MNHEY, CDR2 SMNVEV (reference sequence). This CDR3 has 16 residues. CDR3 region: CASSLSGPSGGNEQFF. CDR3 sequence (DNA): TGTGCCAGCAGTTTATCGGGGCCTAGCGGTGGCAATGAGCAGTTCTTC.

The chain carries TRBV7-3 and TRBJ2-1; 10 nucleotides agree with TRBD1. With V trimmed by 5 bases and J by 3 bases, 4 bases remained unmatched. This CDR3 is 15 amino acids long. Germline loops: CDR1 SGHTA, CDR2 FQGTGA. This chain's CDR3 is CASSPGQGVYNEQFF. DNA of the CDR3: TGTGCCAGCAGCCCAGGACAGGGGGTCTACAATGAGCAGTTCTTC.

On this clone: Germline and junction disagree at one end, which may indicate a read error. This sequence joins TRBV15 and TRBJ2-3; weak D call: TRBD2 (6 bases). This CDR3 region has 16 residues. Germline assignment: CDR1 LNHNV and CDR2 YYDKDF (reference sequence). CDR3 sequence reads: CATSRGREFRIDTQYF. The DNA of the CDR3 is TGTGCCACCAGCAGGGGTCGGGAGTTTAGGATAGATACACAGTATTTT.

The gene calls are TRBV6-1 and TRBJ2-3, with a possible D match to TRBD2 (5 bases). This CDR3 has 13 amino acids. CDR1 and CDR2 (germline): MNHNS, SASEGT. The V end lost 6 bases, the J end lost 2 bases, and 9 bases lay between the germline ends. The CDR3 region is CASSLSVTDTQYF. CDR3 nucleotides: TGTGCCAGCAGCCTTAGCGTCACAGATACGCAGTATTTT.

This chain uses TRBV9 with TRBJ1-1; no firm D call. Trimming shortened V by 3 bases and J by 5 bases, and 11 bases separated the two germline ends. Germline V gene sequence: CDR1 SGDLS, CDR2 YYNGEE. The CDR3 is made up of 13 amino acids. As DNA, the CDR3 is TGTGCCAGCAGCGGAGAACTGCGGACTGAAGCTTTCTTT. Translation: CASSGELRTEAFF.

Here the CDR3 reads CASSYLGGDRAEQYF. The CDR3 DNA is TGTGCCAGCTCGTATCTGGGAGGGGACAGGGCCGAGCAGTACTTC. The chain recombines TRBV18 with TRBJ2-7, with 9 bases fitting TRBD1. CDR1 and CDR2 (germline): KGHSH, LQKENI. The CDR3 runs to 15 residues. With V trimmed by 6 bases and J by 6 bases, 12 bases remained unmatched.

The chain employs TRBV5-4 and TRBJ1-4; D may be TRBD1 (6 bases). V was clipped by 4 bases and J by 2 bases, with 12 bases between them. The length of the CDR3 is 15 residues. The germline gives CDR1 SGHNT, CDR2 YYREEE (reference sequence). CDR3 sequence (DNA): TGTGCCAGCAGCGCGGGGGGCACTACTAATGAAAAACTGTTTTTT. Protein sequence: CASSAGGTTNEKLFF.

The V call is TRBV30, the J call TRBJ1-1, with TRBD1 matching over 7 bases. The CDR3 consists of 13 residues. V shed 4 bases and J 4 bases; nucleotides not matched to a gene: 6. Germline-derived CDR1 and CDR2 are GTSNPN and SVGIG (reference sequence). The CDR3 DNA follows: TGTGCCTGGACAGGGGGGCAAGGCACTGAAGCTTTCTTT. This sequence encodes CAWTGGQGTEAFF.

The rearrangement links TRBV6-5 to TRBJ2-7; the match to TRBD2 covers 8 bases. The CDR3 totals 14 residues. Germline lookup yields CDR1 MNHEY and CDR2 SVGAGI. V trimming: 6 bases; J trimming: 1 base; junction bases outside the gene matches: 5. The chain's CDR3 is CASRTSAVSYEQYF. The DNA for the CDR3 is TGTGCCAGCAGGACTAGCGCCGTTTCCTACGAGCAGTACTTC.

This chain joins TRBV28 and TRBJ2-7, with no clear D. V was cut by 4 bases and J by 5 bases, with 9 bases left in between. The CDR3 spans 12 residues. Germline lookup yields CDR1 MDHEN and CDR2 SYDVKM. CDR3: CASSYAFDEQYF. In DNA, the CDR3 is TGTGCCAGCAGTTACGCGTTCGACGAGCAGTACTTC.

The V and J genes are TRBV5-1 and TRBJ2-1; 13 nucleotides match TRBD2. Germline CDR1 reads SGHRS; CDR2 reads YFSETQ. Losses at the gene ends were 4 bases for V and 7 bases for J; bases not matched to a gene: 29. CDR3 length equals 23 residues. In DNA, the CDR3 is TGCGCCAGCAGCCTGCTCCCCTCACCGGGACAGGGCGGACTAGCGGGAGTTCGAAATGAGCAGTTCTTC. This codes for CASSLLPSPGQGGLAGVRNEQFF.